The 5 T cell receptor beta chains presented below share a single source sample, sequenced in a study of T cell repertoires in cytomegalovirus infection. For these receptors, no antigen is known. TCRdb reanalysed the reads using MiXCR and keeps one entry per CDR3 protein. The table includes more than 90,000 distinct CDR3 sequences, over 9.5% detected once. Sample: PBMCs, sequenced either directly or after in vitro stimulation (not recorded which). The receptors here all came from a human donor in good health (CMV status not recorded). Some clones in this sample may be carry-over from other donors' samples.

This clonotype was detected a few times. V is TRBV24-1 and J is TRBJ2-5; TRBD2 is a possible D gene (6 bases). From germline, CDR1 is KGHDR and CDR2 SFDVKD. The CDR3 runs 14 residues. V lost 9 bases and J 2 bases, leaving 15 bases between the germline ends. The CDR3 nucleotides read TGTGCCACCTCCTTAACCGGAGGGCAAGAGACCCAGTACTTC. Protein sequence: CATSLTGGQETQYF.

This clonotype was counted many times. This sequence joins TRBV12-3 or TRBV12-4 and TRBJ2-3; D possibly matches TRBD1 or TRBD2 (5 bases each). The length of the CDR3 is 15 residues. V dropped 4 bases and J dropped 2 bases, with 13 bases sitting between them. This CDR3 is CASSWGTSPTDTQYF. Here the CDR3 DNA reads TGTGCCAGCAGTTGGGGGACCAGCCCCACAGATACGCAGTATTTT.

This chain links TRBV12-3 or TRBV12-4 with TRBJ2-6, with unresolved D. Trimming removed 3 bases from V and 0 bases from J, with 6 bases in between. The CDR3 covers 15 residues. CDR3 sequence reads: CASSFVVSGANVLTF. The CDR3 DNA reads as TGTGCCAGCAGTTTCGTGGTCTCTGGGGCCAACGTCCTGACTTTC.

The gene calls are TRBV28 and TRBJ1-1; 7 bases agree with TRBD1. V was clipped by 3 bases and J by 5 bases; unmatched bases: 6. The length of the CDR3 is 14 residues. Germline V gene sequence: CDR1 MDHEN, CDR2 SYDVKM. CDR3 protein: CASSLTGSLTEAFF. In nucleotides, the CDR3 is TGTGCCAGCAGTTTGACAGGGAGTTTAACTGAAGCTTTCTTT. The full variable domain, completed using reference TRBV28 and TRBJ1-1, is DVKVTQSSRYLVKRTGEKVFLECVQDMDHENMFWYRQDPGLGLRLIYFSYDVKMKEKGDIPEGYSVSREKKERFSLILESASTNQTSMYLCASSLTGSLTEAFFGQGTRLTVV.

The V gene is TRBV5-4, the J gene TRBJ1-5; D not resolved. The V gene's germline CDR1 is SGHNT and CDR2 YYREEE (reference sequence). This CDR3 region has 12 residues. The ends were cut back, 0 bases at V and 7 bases at J, with 5 bases in the middle. The CDR3 sequence is CASSLDGQPQHF. The CDR3 DNA follows: TGTGCCAGCAGCTTGGATGGGCAGCCCCAGCATTTT.